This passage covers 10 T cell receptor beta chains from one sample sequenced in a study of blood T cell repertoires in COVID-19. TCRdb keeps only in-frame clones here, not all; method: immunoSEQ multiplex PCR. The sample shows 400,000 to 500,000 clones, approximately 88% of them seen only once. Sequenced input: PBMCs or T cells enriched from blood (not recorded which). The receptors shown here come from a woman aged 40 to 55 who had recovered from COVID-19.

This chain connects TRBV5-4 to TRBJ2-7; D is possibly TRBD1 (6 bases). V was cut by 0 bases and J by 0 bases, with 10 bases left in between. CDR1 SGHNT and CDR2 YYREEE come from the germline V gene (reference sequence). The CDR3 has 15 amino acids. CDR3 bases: TGTGCCAGCAGCTTGGGACAGGCCGACTCCTACGAGCAGTACTTC. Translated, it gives CASSLGQADSYEQYF.

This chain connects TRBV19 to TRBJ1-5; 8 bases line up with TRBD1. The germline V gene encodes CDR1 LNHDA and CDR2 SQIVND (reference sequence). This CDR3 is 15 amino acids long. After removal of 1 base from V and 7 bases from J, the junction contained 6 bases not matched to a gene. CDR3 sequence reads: CASSIVTTGAQPQHF. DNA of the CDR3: TGTGCCAGTAGTATAGTGACGACAGGGGCGCAGCCCCAGCATTTT.

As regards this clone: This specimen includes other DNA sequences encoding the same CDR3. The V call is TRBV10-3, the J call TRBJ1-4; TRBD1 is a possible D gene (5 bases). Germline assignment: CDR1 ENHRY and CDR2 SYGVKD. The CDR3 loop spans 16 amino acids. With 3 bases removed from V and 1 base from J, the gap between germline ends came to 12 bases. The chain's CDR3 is CAISEGRGRTNEKLFF. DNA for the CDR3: TGTGCCATCAGTGAAGGGAGGGGAAGAACTAATGAAAAACTGTTTTTT.

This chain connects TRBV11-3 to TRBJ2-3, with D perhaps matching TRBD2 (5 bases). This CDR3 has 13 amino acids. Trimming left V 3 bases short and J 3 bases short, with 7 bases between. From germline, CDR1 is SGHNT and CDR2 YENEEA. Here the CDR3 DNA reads TGTGCCAGCAGCTTCGGACTTACAGATACGCAGTATTTT. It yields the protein CASSFGLTDTQYF.

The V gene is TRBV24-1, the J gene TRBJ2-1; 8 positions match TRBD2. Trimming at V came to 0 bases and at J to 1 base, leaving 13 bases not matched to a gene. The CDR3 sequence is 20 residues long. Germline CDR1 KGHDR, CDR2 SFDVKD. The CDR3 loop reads CATSDLDPHQAGASYNEQFF. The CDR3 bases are TGTGCCACCAGTGATTTGGACCCTCACCAAGCGGGAGCATCCTACAATGAGCAGTTCTTC.

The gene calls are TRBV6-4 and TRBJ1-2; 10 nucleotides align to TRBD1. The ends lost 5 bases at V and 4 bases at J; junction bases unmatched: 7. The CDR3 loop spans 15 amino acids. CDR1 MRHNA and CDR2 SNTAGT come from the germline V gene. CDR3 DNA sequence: TGTGCCAGCAGTCCGGGACAGGGGTCTACCTATGGCTACACCTTC. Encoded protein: CASSPGQGSTYGYTF.

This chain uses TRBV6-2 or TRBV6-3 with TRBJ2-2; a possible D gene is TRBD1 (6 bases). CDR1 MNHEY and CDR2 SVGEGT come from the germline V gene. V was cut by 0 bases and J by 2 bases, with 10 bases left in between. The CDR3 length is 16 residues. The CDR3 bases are TGTGCCAGCAGTTACTCGGGACATCCTAACACCGGGGAGCTGTTTTTT. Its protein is CASSYSGHPNTGELFF.

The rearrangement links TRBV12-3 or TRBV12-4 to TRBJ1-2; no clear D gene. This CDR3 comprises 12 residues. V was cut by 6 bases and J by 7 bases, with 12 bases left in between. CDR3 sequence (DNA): TGTGCCAGCAGCTCCAGAACCTCTGGCTACACCTTC. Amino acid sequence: CASSSRTSGYTF.

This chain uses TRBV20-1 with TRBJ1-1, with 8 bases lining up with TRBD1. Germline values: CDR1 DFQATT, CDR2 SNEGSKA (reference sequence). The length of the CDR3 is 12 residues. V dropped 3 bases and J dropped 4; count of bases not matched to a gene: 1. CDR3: CSASQGATEAFF. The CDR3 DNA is TGCAGTGCTAGTCAGGGGGCCACTGAAGCTTTCTTT.

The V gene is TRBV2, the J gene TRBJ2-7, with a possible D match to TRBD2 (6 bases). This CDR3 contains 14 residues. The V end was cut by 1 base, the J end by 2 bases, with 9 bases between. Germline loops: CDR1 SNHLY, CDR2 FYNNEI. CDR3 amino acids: CASSEGGEAYEQYF. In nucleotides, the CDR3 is TGTGCCAGCAGTGAAGGGGGGGAAGCCTACGAGCAGTACTTC. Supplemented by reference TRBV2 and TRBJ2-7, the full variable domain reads EPEVTQTPSHQVTQMGQEVILRCVPISNHLYFYWYRQILGQKVEFLVSFYNNEISEKSEIFDDQFSVERPDGSNFTLKIRSTKLEDSAMYFCASSEGGEAYEQYFGPGTRLTVT.